This entry lists 12 T cell receptor beta chains sequenced from one sample in a study of cytomegalovirus exposure and HLA in healthy donors. Vbeta (60) and Jbeta (13) primers were used in the PCR. Using immunoSEQ multiplex PCR, the repertoire was profiled, and TCRdb retains in-frame clones only, with some absent. The repertoire shows about 210,000 clones; the top ten hold roughly 0.98%. Sequencing was performed on PBMCs. These receptors were obtained from a woman aged 30 to 39 in good health and CMV-seropositive.

The chain uses TRBV30 and TRBJ1-4, with D perhaps TRBD1 (6 bases). V was clipped by 4 bases and J by 5 bases, with 11 bases between them. CDR1 and CDR2 (germline): GTSNPN, SVGIG (reference sequence). The CDR3 totals 13 residues. The CDR3 region has the DNA TGTGCCTGGAACCCCGGACAGAATGAAAAACTGTTTTTT. Its translation is CAWNPGQNEKLFF.

About this clone: Different DNA sequences within this sample yield the same CDR3. The chain carries TRBV7-2 and TRBJ2-4; 7 bases map to TRBD2. Germline-derived CDR1 and CDR2 are SGHTA and FQGNSA. V trimming: 5 bases; J trimming: 8 bases; junction bases outside the gene matches: 12. The CDR3 contains 15 residues. DNA of the CDR3: TGTGCCAGCAGCCCAGGGAGGGGTGCGTTTGACATTCAGTACTTC. This encodes CASSPGRGAFDIQYF.

The chain recombines TRBV5-1 with TRBJ2-7; D gene ambiguous. V was trimmed by 1 base and J by 0 bases, leaving 11 bases between them. The CDR3 totals 15 residues. CDR1 and CDR2 (germline): SGHRS, YFSETQ. CDR3 bases: TGCGCCAGCAGCTTGATGGGCCCAAGCTCCTACGAGCAGTACTTC. Protein product: CASSLMGPSSYEQYF.

V and J are TRBV5-5 and TRBJ2-5; maybe TRBD1 (6 bases). Germline values: CDR1 SGHKS, CDR2 YYEKEE (reference sequence). The V and J ends lost 3 bases and 5 bases respectively, with 11 bases between them. The CDR3 has 13 residues. The CDR3 region is CASSSGDGETQYF. CDR3 DNA: TGTGCCAGCAGCTCAGGGGATGGGGAGACCCAGTACTTC.

The chain is built from TRBV9 and TRBJ2-2; D perhaps matches TRBD1 (6 bases). V dropped 7 bases and J dropped 6 bases, with 16 bases sitting between them. This CDR3 contains 14 residues. Germline-derived CDR1 and CDR2 are SGDLS and YYNGEE. The CDR3 region is CASSGTIPAGELFF. The CDR3 bases are TGTGCCAGCTCCGGGACAATACCTGCCGGGGAGCTGTTTTTT.

The gene calls are TRBV7-2 and TRBJ2-1; 12 nucleotides agree with TRBD2. Germline V lookup: CDR1 SGHTA, CDR2 FQGNSA. V was pared by 2 bases and J by 5 bases, with 1 base of the junction left unmatched. The CDR3 has 15 residues. The CDR3 region is CASSLWTSGNNEQFF. As DNA, the CDR3 is TGTGCCAGCAGCTTATGGACTAGCGGGAACAATGAGCAGTTCTTC.

To note about this clone: The germline gene is not matched at one end of the junction; a read error may be the cause. The V call is TRBV9, the J call TRBJ1-1; 7 nucleotides align to TRBD1. Germline-derived CDR1 and CDR2 are SGDLS and YYNGEE. The CDR3 has 14 amino acids. This chain's CDR3 is CANSVSYRGTEAFF. CDR3 sequence (DNA): TGTGCCAACAGCGTGAGCTACAGGGGCACTGAAGCTTTCTTT.

The V call is TRBV7-2, the J call TRBJ2-3; 10 bases are shared with TRBD1. Trimming took 5 bases from V and 5 from J; bases not matched to a gene: 4. The V gene's germline CDR1 is SGHTA and CDR2 FQGNSA. CDR3 size: 14 residues. CDR3 loop: CASSRDRGIDTQYF. In DNA, the CDR3 is TGTGCCAGCAGCCGGGACAGGGGAATAGATACGCAGTATTTT.

The rearrangement uses TRBV27 and TRBJ1-5, with TRBD1 matching 8 bases. This CDR3 has 15 amino acids. Germline CDR1 is MNHEY and CDR2 is SMNVEV (reference sequence). V was clipped by 6 bases and J by 6 bases; unmatched bases: 10. The CDR3 DNA sequence: TGTGCCAGCAGATCACTACAGGGGGGGATTCAGCCCCAGCATTTT. Translation gives CASRSLQGGIQPQHF.

The chain recombines TRBV5-8 with TRBJ2-7, with D perhaps matching TRBD1 (5 bases). The CDR3 totals 16 residues. CDR1 is SGHTS, CDR2 YDEGEE, per germline. Trimming shortened V by 4 bases and J by 2 bases, and 19 bases separated the two germline ends. This CDR3 reads CASSPWLTVPTYEQYF. CDR3 DNA sequence: TGTGCCAGCAGCCCTTGGTTGACAGTTCCAACCTACGAGCAGTACTTC.

This chain links TRBV19 with TRBJ2-5, with D possibly TRBD1 on 5 matching bases. Germline V gene lookup returns CDR1 LNHDA and CDR2 SQIVND (reference sequence). The length of the CDR3 is 14 residues. V lost 0 bases, J lost 7 bases, and 12 bases lay in between. CDR3 region: CASSIEWQGRTQYF. In nucleotides, the CDR3 is TGTGCCAGTAGTATAGAATGGCAGGGTCGGACCCAGTACTTC.

The CDR3 loop is CASSIGRGVTEAFF. CDR3 nucleotide sequence: TGTGCCAGTAGTATAGGTAGGGGTGTCACTGAAGCTTTCTTT. The chain is built from TRBV19 and TRBJ1-1; possible D gene TRBD1, 5 bases. CDR1 LNHDA and CDR2 SQIVND come from the germline V gene (reference sequence). The CDR3 sequence is 14 residues long. V was pared by 1 base and J by 4 bases, with 10 bases between.